This T cell receptor (beta chain) appears in the sequencing data of a study of T cell repertoires in cytomegalovirus infection. Study summary: The study used recently identified HLA-C-restricted and well-studied HLA-B-restricted CMV epitopes.

One entry per CDR3 protein results from TCRdb running MiXCR on the reads. The sample includes about 830,000 distinct CDR3 sequences, approximately 29% of them seen just once. This CDR3 spans 16 amino acids. Germline loops: CDR1 SGHKS, CDR2 YYEKEE (reference sequence). V was trimmed by 6 bases and J by 3 bases, leaving 20 bases between them. Points on this clonotype: Its cognate antigen is unknown.

The receptor's source is a human donor in good health (CMV status not recorded). Some clones in this sample may be carry-over from other donors' samples. Sequences were derived from cultured CD8+ T cells from PBMCs, sampled from culture after CMV antigen stimulation. The chain combines TRBV5-5 with TRBJ2-3; no clear D gene. CDR3 in DNA: TGTGCCAGCAACCCCAGATGGGGTGCACCTACAGATACGCAGTATTTT. Protein sequence: CASNPRWGAPTDTQYF. Drawing the rest from reference TRBV5-5 and TRBJ2-3, the complete variable domain is DAGVTQSPTHLIKTRGQQVTLRCSPISGHKSVSWYQQVLGQGPQFIFQYYEKEERGRGNFPDRFSARQFPNYSSELNVNALLLGDSALYLCASNPRWGAPTDTQYFGPGTRLTVL.